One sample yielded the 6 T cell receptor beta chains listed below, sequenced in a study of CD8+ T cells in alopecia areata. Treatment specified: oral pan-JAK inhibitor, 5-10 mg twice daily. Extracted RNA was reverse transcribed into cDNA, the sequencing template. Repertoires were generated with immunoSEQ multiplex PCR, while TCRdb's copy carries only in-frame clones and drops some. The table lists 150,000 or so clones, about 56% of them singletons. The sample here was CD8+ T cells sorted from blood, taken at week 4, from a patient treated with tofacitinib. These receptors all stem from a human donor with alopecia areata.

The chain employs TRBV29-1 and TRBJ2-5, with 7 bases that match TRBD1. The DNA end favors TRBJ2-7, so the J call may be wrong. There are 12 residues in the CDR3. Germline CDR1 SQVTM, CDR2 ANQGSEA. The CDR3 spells CSVLQGSNEQYF. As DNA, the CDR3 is TGCAGCGTACTACAGGGGAGCAACGAGCAGTACTTC.

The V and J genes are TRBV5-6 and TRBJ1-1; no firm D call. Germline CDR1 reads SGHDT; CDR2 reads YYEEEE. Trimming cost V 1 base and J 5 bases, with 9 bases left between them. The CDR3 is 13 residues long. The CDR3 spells CASSLIGQTEAFF. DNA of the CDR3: TGTGCCAGCAGCTTGATAGGGCAAACTGAAGCTTTCTTT.

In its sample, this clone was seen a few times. CDR3 in amino acids: CSVVGWYTGELFF. In DNA, the CDR3 is TGCAGCGTTGTGGGATGGTACACCGGGGAGCTGTTTTTT. J is TRBJ2-2 and V is TRBV29-1, with no clear D. V was pared by 4 bases and J by 3 bases, with 9 bases between. Germline V gene lookup returns CDR1 SQVTM and CDR2 ANQGSEA. The CDR3 runs to 13 residues.

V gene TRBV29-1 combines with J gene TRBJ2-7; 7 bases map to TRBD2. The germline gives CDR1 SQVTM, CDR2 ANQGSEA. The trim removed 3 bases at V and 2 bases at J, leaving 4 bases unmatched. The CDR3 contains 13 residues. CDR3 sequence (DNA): TGCAGCGTTGAGGGGGGGGAAACCTACGAGCAGTACTTC. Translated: CSVEGGETYEQYF.

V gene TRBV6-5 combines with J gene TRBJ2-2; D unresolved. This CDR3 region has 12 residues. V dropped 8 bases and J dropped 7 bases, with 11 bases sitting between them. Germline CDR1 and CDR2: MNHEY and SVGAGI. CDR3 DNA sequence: TGTGCCAGCTCCCTGGGTTACGGGGAGCTGTTTTTT. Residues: CASSLGYGELFF.

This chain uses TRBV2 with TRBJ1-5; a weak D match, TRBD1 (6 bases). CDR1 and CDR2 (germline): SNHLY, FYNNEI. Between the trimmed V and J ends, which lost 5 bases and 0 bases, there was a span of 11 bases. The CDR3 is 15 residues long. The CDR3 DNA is TGTGCCAGCAGTCCGACAGGAGTTAGCAATCAGCCCCAGCATTTT. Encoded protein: CASSPTGVSNQPQHF.